This entry is about one T cell receptor beta chain. This entry is derived from a study of control samples from healthy donors and cancer patients. Here immunoSEQ multiplex PCR was the method, and the copy in TCRdb shows in-frame clones only, minus some. The table includes 45,000 to 60,000 clones, 90% to 95% detected once. The specimen was PBMCs. The sequence was collected from a young man with colorectal cancer.

CDR3 DNA: TGCAGTGCTTACAGGGACTATGGCTACACCTTC. Translation gives CSAYRDYGYTF. The rearrangement uses TRBV20-1 and TRBJ1-2, with D perhaps matching TRBD1 (6 bases). CDR1 is DFQATT, CDR2 SNEGSKA, per germline (reference sequence). V gave up 5 bases and J gave up 3 bases, with 7 bases separating them. The CDR3 covers 11 residues.